A single sample gave rise to the 2 T cell receptor beta chains below, sequenced in a study of early T cells in non-severe SARS-CoV-2 infection. TCRdb reprocessed the 5' RACE reads with MiXCR, giving one entry per CDR3 protein. The table includes tens of thousands of distinct CDR3 sequences, nearly 10% detected once. Material: whole blood. The source of these receptors is an adult who was a healthcare worker with PCR-confirmed SARS-CoV-2 infection or an uninfected control (not recorded which).

This clonotype has a count of ten or more. The rearrangement uses TRBV20-1 and TRBJ2-7; TRBD1 agrees at 8 bases. In germline, CDR1 is DFQATT, CDR2 SNEGSKA (reference sequence). The CDR3 runs 14 residues. Trimming took 0 bases from V and 3 from J; bases not matched to a gene: 4. The CDR3 is CSARDRDRIYEQYF. The DNA of the CDR3 is TGCAGTGCTAGAGATCGGGACAGGATCTACGAGCAGTACTTC.

This clonotype was recorded at least ten times. The chain is built from TRBV7-3 and TRBJ1-6, with 7 nucleotides matching TRBD1. V trimming: 5 bases; J trimming: 5 bases; junction bases outside the gene matches: 6. CDR3 length: 15 residues. CDR1 SGHTA and CDR2 FQGTGA come from the germline V gene. The CDR3 DNA follows: TGTGCCAGCAGCCTAGGGACAGAGCATAATTCACCCCTCCACTTT. Translation gives CASSLGTEHNSPLHF.